This entry features one TCR beta chain sequence. As yet, its antigen is unknown. The sample is drawn from a study of cytomegalovirus exposure and HLA in healthy donors. Background on the study: Most donors, roughly 77% of a few hundred genotyped, fell in the Caucasian-associated ancestry cluster. Study-wide findings and caveats: In a later analysis, TCR beta V- and J-gene trimming was associated with a missense DCLRE1C variant.

Primers included in the PCR were 60 Vbeta and 13 Jbeta primers. In the original workflow: Per a later analysis, the number of unique TCR beta chains was some 80 million, of which 10 million to 11 million were shared. Sequencing used immunoSEQ multiplex PCR; TCRdb keeps in-frame clones, though not all of them. V and J calls plus clone size are reproduced from that table; the DNA served to infer D and trimming. Of some 85,000 clones listed, nearly 80% are singletons. This CDR3 contains 14 residues. Germline CDR1 and CDR2: SGDLS and YYNGEE. V shed 1 base, J shed 8 bases, and the junction held 6 bases outside the gene matches. Nominally healthy donors were sampled, though unrecorded immune exposures were likely.

This clonotype was sampled from a woman between 35 and 50 years old in good health and CMV-seropositive. This chain links TRBV9 with TRBJ1-2; 9 bases line up with TRBD1. The sequencing sample was made of PBMCs. CDR3 in DNA: TGTGCCAGCAGCGTAAAGGGACAGGGCGGAGGCTACACCTTC. It encodes CASSVKGQGGGYTF.